The rows below give T cell receptor beta chains drawn from one sample of a study of blood T cell repertoires in COVID-19. TCRdb's copy holds only in-frame clones and misses some; the assay was immunoSEQ multiplex PCR. The table has around 110,000 clones, 90% seen once. The specimen was peripheral blood. These receptors all stem from a human donor with active COVID-19. The donor label of this sample is uncertain. CDR3s include the opening cysteine and the closing phenylalanine or tryptophan. The order of the fields is V gene, D gene, J gene, clone size, CDR3 protein, CDR3 DNA. The D gene is left open where the match is weak. A clone size is listed for some rows: how often the clone was seen (once, few, many), or a class if it is expanded.

V: TRBV4-1
D: .
J: TRBJ1-2
size: .
CDR3: CASSPRENYGYTF
DNA: TGCGCCAGCAGCCCCCGCGAGAACTATGGCTACACCTTC

V: TRBV18
D: .
J: TRBJ2-1
size: .
CDR3: CASSPRDNEQFF
DNA: TGTGCCAGCTCACCGCGGGACAATGAGCAGTTCTTC

V: TRBV7-2
D: TRBD2
J: TRBJ2-1
size: once
CDR3: CASSSLAGGLGEQFF
DNA: TGTGCCAGCAGCTCACTAGCGGGGGGGCTTGGTGAGCAGTTCTTC

V: TRBV3-1/TRBV3-2
D: .
J: TRBJ1-2
size: .
CDR3: CASSQEGAYGYTF
DNA: TGTGCCAGCAGCCAAGAGGGGGCCTATGGCTACACCTTC

V: TRBV6-1
D: .
J: TRBJ1-2
size: .
CDR3: CASSESGVDDGYTF
DNA: TGTGCCAGCAGTGAGTCGGGGGTAGATGATGGCTACACCTTC

V: TRBV19
D: .
J: TRBJ2-1
size: .
CDR3: CASRIGLVGEQFF
DNA: TGTGCCAGTCGAATAGGGTTAGTTGGTGAGCAGTTCTTC

V: TRBV27
D: TRBD2
J: TRBJ2-7
size: .
CDR3: CASSPSTSGVSYEQYF
DNA: TGTGCCAGCAGTCCGTCGACTAGCGGGGTCTCCTACGAGCAGTACTTC

V: TRBV2
D: TRBD2
J: TRBJ2-3
size: .
CDR3: CASSRLAGAPKKSTDTQYF
DNA: TGTGCCAGCAGCCGACTAGCGGGGGCCCCAAAAAAAAGCACAGATACGCAGTATTTT

V: TRBV5-1
D: TRBD2
J: TRBJ2-1
size: .
CDR3: CASSNSGGAGNEQFF
DNA: TGCGCCAGCAGCAATAGCGGGGGGGCCGGCAATGAGCAGTTCTTC

V: TRBV6-1
D: TRBD1
J: TRBJ1-4
size: .
CDR3: CASSEDRGRRLGEKLFF
DNA: TGTGCCAGCAGTGAAGACAGGGGGCGGCGTTTGGGTGAAAAACTGTTTTTT

V: TRBV3-1/TRBV3-2
D: .
J: TRBJ1-3
size: .
CDR3: CASSQDDPGSGNTIYF
DNA: TGTGCCAGCAGCCAAGATGACCCAGGGTCTGGAAACACCATATATTTT

V: TRBV19
D: TRBD2
J: TRBJ2-3
size: .
CDR3: CATQLLGGDTQYF
DNA: TGTGCCACCCAACTATTGGGGGGGGATACGCAGTATTTT

V: TRBV11-2
D: .
J: TRBJ2-5
size: .
CDR3: CASSLVSREQETQYF
DNA: TGTGCCAGCAGCTTAGTTAGCAGGGAACAAGAGACCCAGTACTTC

V: TRBV7-9
D: TRBD1
J: TRBJ1-1
size: .
CDR3: CASQGGMNTEAFF
DNA: TGTGCCAGCCAGGGGGGCATGAACACTGAAGCTTTCTTT

V: TRBV7-2
D: .
J: TRBJ1-2
size: .
CDR3: CASTTTYGYTF
DNA: TGTGCCAGCACAACTACCTATGGCTACACCTTC

V: TRBV6-2/TRBV6-3
D: TRBD1
J: TRBJ1-5
size: once
CDR3: CASSSTGVSNQPQHF
DNA: TGTGCCAGCAGCTCGACAGGGGTCAGCAATCAGCCCCAGCATTTT

V: TRBV5-1
D: TRBD1
J: TRBJ1-6
size: once
CDR3: CASSLDRTGGTYNSPLHF
DNA: TGCGCCAGCAGCTTGGATAGGACAGGGGGCACCTATAATTCACCCCTCCACTTT

V: TRBV5-6
D: TRBD1
J: TRBJ1-4
size: .
CDR3: CASSPGDRGLWGEKLFF
DNA: TGTGCCAGCAGCCCAGGGGACAGGGGGCTTTGGGGCGAAAAACTGTTTTTT

V: TRBV11-2
D: .
J: TRBJ2-7
size: .
CDR3: CASSLVPGVTSYEQYF
DNA: TGTGCCAGCAGCTTAGTGCCAGGGGTTACGTCCTACGAGCAGTACTTC

V: TRBV7-9
D: .
J: TRBJ1-6
size: .
CDR3: CASSLPNSPLHF
DNA: TGTGCCAGCAGCTTACCGAATTCACCCCTCCACTTT

V: TRBV6-2/TRBV6-3
D: .
J: TRBJ1-1
size: .
CDR3: CASSYVQENTEAFF
DNA: TGTGCCAGCAGTTATGTTCAGGAGAACACTGAAGCTTTCTTT

V: TRBV6-2/TRBV6-3
D: .
J: TRBJ2-3
size: .
CDR3: CASSYGNLVKPDTQYF
DNA: TGTGCCAGCAGTTACGGCAACCTAGTGAAACCAGATACGCAGTATTTT

V: TRBV3-1/TRBV3-2
D: TRBD1
J: TRBJ2-3
size: .
CDR3: CASSQDRGQGNRYTQYF
DNA: TGTGCCAGCAGCCAAGATAGGGGACAGGGGAATAGATATACGCAGTATTTT

V: TRBV5-8
D: .
J: TRBJ1-5
size: .
CDR3: CASGRDGSAHNQPQHF
DNA: TGTGCCAGCGGGCGGGACGGTAGCGCTCACAATCAGCCCCAGCATTTT

V: TRBV14
D: .
J: TRBJ1-5
size: .
CDR3: CASSQDFSGGNQPQHF
DNA: TGTGCCAGCAGCCAAGATTTTTCAGGGGGCAATCAGCCCCAGCATTTT

V: TRBV7-9
D: .
J: TRBJ1-4
size: .
CDR3: CASSSSGIRNEKLFF
DNA: TGTGCCAGCAGCTCCTCAGGGATTCGGAATGAAAAACTGTTTTTT

V: TRBV7-8
D: TRBD1
J: TRBJ1-5
size: few
CDR3: CASSPRQGSGSNQPQHF
DNA: TGTGCCAGCAGCCCCCGACAGGGGAGTGGAAGCAATCAGCCCCAGCATTTT

V: TRBV28
D: .
J: TRBJ1-2
size: .
CDR3: CASSHLRSYGYTF
DNA: TGTGCCAGCAGCCACCTTAGGAGCTATGGCTACACCTTC

V: TRBV4-3
D: .
J: TRBJ2-1
size: .
CDR3: CASSQNLDNEQFF
DNA: TGCGCCAGCAGTCAAAACCTAGACAATGAGCAGTTCTTC

V: TRBV14
D: .
J: TRBJ2-1
size: .
CDR3: CASSQVGGDSYNEQFF
DNA: TGTGCCAGCAGCCAAGTTGGCGGGGACTCCTACAATGAGCAGTTCTTC